These T cell receptor beta chains were read from a single sample in a study of cytomegalovirus exposure and HLA in healthy donors. Assay used: immunoSEQ multiplex PCR; TCRdb lists only in-frame clones, some missing. The table includes about 130,000 clones, 65% to 70% detected once. Sequencing was carried out using PBMCs. The receptors were sampled from a human donor in good health. Each CDR3 is given with its conserved first and last residue. The D gene is left open where the match is weak. Size is stated for part of the rows, as once, few or many counts, or as a class when the clone is expanded.

>NA|TRBJ2-1|TRBV2|NA
TGTGCCTGTCCAACCCTAAGAGAGGGCAATGAGCAGTTCTTC
CACPTLREGNEQFF
>few|TRBJ1-4|TRBV2|TRBD1
TGTGCCAGCAGTGGACCCGACAGGGCCCGTGAAAAACTGTTTTTT
CASSGPDRAREKLFF
>NA|TRBJ2-3|TRBV10-3|TRBD1
TGTGCCATCAGTGAGTCGGGGACAGGGCCCACCACTAGCACAGATACGCAGTATTTT
CAISESGTGPTTSTDTQYF
>NA|TRBJ2-3|TRBV11-2|TRBD2
TGTGCCAGCAGCCGGGGGGCTAGCGGGAGTGCAGATACGCAGTATTTT
CASSRGASGSADTQYF
>NA|TRBJ1-1|TRBV6-5|TRBD1
TGTGCCAGCAGTGTATTAGGGACAGGGGACACTGAAGCTTTCTTT
CASSVLGTGDTEAFF
>NA|TRBJ1-3|TRBV2|NA
TGTGCCAGCAGTGAACGAACAGCCAGCTCTGGAAACACCATATATTTT
CASSERTASSGNTIYF
>NA|TRBJ2-7|TRBV18|TRBD2
TGTGCCAGCTCGCCGGGGACTAGCGGGAGCTTGGGCGAGCAGTACTTC
CASSPGTSGSLGEQYF
>NA|TRBJ1-5|TRBV19|TRBD1
TGTGCCAGTAGCACGGGACAGGGTAGTCAGCCCCAGCATTTT
CASSTGQGSQPQHF
>NA|TRBJ2-5|TRBV27|NA
TGTGCCAGCAGTGCAAACAGGGAGACCCAGTACTTC
CASSANRETQYF
>few|TRBJ1-2|TRBV29-1|TRBD1
TGCAGCGTTGTGTCAGGGGGCGACTATGGCTACACCTTC
CSVVSGGDYGYTF
>NA|TRBJ1-4|TRBV7-9|TRBD1
TGTGCCAGCAGCTTATTACAGGGGACGGAGGAAAAACTGTTTTTT
CASSLLQGTEEKLFF
>NA|TRBJ2-7|TRBV2|TRBD1
TGTGCCAGCAGTGAAGGACAGGGGAGCTCCTACGAGCAGTACTTC
CASSEGQGSSYEQYF
>NA|TRBJ2-5|TRBV18|NA
TGTGCCAGCTCACCGAAAGAGGCCCAGTACTTC
CASSPKEAQYF
>few|TRBJ1-5|TRBV28|NA
TGTGCCAGCAGTTTTCGGTATAGCAATCAGCCCCAGCATTTT
CASSFRYSNQPQHF